The sequence of this T cell receptor beta chain was determined in a study of T cell repertoires in cytomegalovirus infection. Study information: Indications came from public TCR beta signatures; they pointed to CMV infection and to a matching HLA type.

Study results and limitations: Dominant in the ex vivo response were TCR beta clonotypes restricted by HLA-C and specific for CMV. Cumulative public TCR beta family frequency identified carriers of CMV plus the relevant HLA.

This clonotype has at least ten counts. Its antigen is unidentified. TCRdb reprocessed the reads via MiXCR and lists one record per CDR3 protein. The profile shows approximately 630,000 distinct CDR3 sequences, about 24% of them singletons. V shed 4 bases and J shed 3 bases, with 10 bases lying between them. The CDR3 loop spans 13 amino acids. Germline loops: CDR1 SGHTA, CDR2 FQGNSA. This sequence originates from a human donor in good health (CMV status not recorded). Some clones in this sample may be carry-over from other donors' samples. The chain links TRBV7-2 to TRBJ2-7; perhaps TRBD2 as D (5 bases). Material for sequencing was CD8+ T cells from PBMCs. CDR3 loop: CASSWGDLYEQYF. In nucleotides, the CDR3 is TGTGCCAGCAGCTGGGGAGACCTCTACGAGCAGTACTTC.